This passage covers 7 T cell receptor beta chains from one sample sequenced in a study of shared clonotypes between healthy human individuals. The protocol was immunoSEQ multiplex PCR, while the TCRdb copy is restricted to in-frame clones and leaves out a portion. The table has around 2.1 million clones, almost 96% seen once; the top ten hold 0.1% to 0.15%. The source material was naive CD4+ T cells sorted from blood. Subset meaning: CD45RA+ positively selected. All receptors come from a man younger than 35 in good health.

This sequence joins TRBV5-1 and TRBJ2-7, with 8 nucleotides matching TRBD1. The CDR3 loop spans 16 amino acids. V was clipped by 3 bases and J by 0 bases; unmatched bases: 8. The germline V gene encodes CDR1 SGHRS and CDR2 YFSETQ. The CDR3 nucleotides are TGCGCCAGCAGCTCTCAGGGGGCTACGAGCTCCTACGAGCAGTACTTC. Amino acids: CASSSQGATSSYEQYF.

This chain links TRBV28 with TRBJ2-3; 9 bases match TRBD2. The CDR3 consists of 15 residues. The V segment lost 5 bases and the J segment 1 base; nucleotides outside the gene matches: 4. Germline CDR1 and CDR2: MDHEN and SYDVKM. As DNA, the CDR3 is TGTGCCAGCAGTCCAGCGGGGGGACGCACAGATACGCAGTATTTT. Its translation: CASSPAGGRTDTQYF.

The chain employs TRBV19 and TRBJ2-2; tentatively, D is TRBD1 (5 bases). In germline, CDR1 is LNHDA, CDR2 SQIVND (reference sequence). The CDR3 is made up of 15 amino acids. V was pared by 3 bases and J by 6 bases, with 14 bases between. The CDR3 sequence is CASSMLLTGAGELFF. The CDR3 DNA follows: TGTGCCAGTAGTATGTTGCTTACAGGAGCCGGGGAGCTGTTTTTT.

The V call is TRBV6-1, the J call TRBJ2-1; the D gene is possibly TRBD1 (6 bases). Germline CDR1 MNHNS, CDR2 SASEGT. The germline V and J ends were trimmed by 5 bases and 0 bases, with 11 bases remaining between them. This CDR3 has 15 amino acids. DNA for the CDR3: TGTGCCAGCAGTTCTACAGGGAACTCCTACAATGAGCAGTTCTTC. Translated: CASSSTGNSYNEQFF.

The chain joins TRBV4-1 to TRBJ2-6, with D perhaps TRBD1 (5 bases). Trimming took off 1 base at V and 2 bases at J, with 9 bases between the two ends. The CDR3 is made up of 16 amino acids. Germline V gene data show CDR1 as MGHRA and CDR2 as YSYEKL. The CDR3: CASSQGDRAGANVLTF. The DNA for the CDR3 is TGCGCCAGCAGCCAAGGCGACAGAGCTGGGGCCAACGTCCTGACTTTC.

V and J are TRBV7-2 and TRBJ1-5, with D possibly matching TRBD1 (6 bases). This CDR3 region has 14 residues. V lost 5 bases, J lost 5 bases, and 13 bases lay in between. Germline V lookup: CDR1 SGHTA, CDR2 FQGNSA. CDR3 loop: CASSNTGRDQPQHF. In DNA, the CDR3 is TGTGCCAGCAGCAATACAGGGCGCGATCAGCCCCAGCATTTT.

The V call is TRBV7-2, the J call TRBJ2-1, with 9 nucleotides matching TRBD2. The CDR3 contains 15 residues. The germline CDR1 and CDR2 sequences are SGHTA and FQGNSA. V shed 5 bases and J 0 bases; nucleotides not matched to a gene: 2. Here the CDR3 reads CASSETSGSYNEQFF. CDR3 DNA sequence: TGTGCCAGCAGCGAGACTAGCGGCTCCTACAATGAGCAGTTCTTC. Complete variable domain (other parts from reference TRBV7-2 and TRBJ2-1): GAGVSQSPSNKVTEKGKDVELRCDPISGHTALYWYRQSLGQGLEFLIYFQGNSAPDKSGLPSDRFSAERTGGSVSTLTIQRTQQEDSAVYLCASSETSGSYNEQFFGPGTRLTVL.